This is a list of T cell receptor beta chains from one sample in a study of T-cell memory formation after mild COVID-19. TCRdb re-called the 5' RACE reads with MiXCR, one entry per CDR3 protein. The table shows more than 75,000 distinct CDR3 sequences, with approximately 15% occurring only once. Input material: PBMCs or a T cell subset sorted from them (not recorded which). Receptors originate from an adult woman who had mild COVID-19 (a few samples of this study predate the infection). Cell type and time point are not known. The CDR3 runs from the conserved cysteine through the conserved F or W. Fields, in order: V gene, CDR3 length, D gene, J gene, clone size, CDR3 protein, CDR3 DNA. The D gene is left open where the match is weak. Some rows have no size entry. The others give once, few or many, or a class for an expanded clone.

TRBV20-1	13	TRBD1	TRBJ2-7	NA	CSAGNRGSYEQYF	TGCAGTGCTGGAAACAGGGGATCCTACGAGCAGTACTTC
TRBV5-1	12	NA	TRBJ2-7	NA	CASCDGLDEQYF	TGCGCCAGCTGCGATGGGTTAGACGAGCAGTACTTC
TRBV7-9	20	TRBD2	TRBJ2-1	many	CASSDPIAIGTSGTNNEQFF	TGTGCCAGCAGCGACCCAATCGCCATCGGGACTAGCGGGACGAACAATGAGCAGTTCTTC
TRBV14	16	TRBD2	TRBJ2-7	few	CASSQGLAGVSYEQYF	TGTGCCAGCAGCCAGGGACTAGCGGGAGTCTCCTACGAGCAGTACTTC
TRBV20-1	13	TRBD1	TRBJ1-1	NA	CGRKGAGDTEAFF	TGCGGCAGGAAGGGGGCAGGGGACACTGAAGCTTTCTTT
TRBV27	11	NA	TRBJ2-7	few	CASSHNHEQYF	TGTGCCAGCAGCCATAATCACGAGCAGTACTTC
TRBV9	19	NA	TRBJ2-7	NA	CASSPGSIWSGHSSYEQYF	TGTGCCAGCAGCCCAGGATCAATTTGGTCGGGACATTCTTCCTACGAGCAGTACTTC
TRBV9	15	TRBD2	TRBJ2-3	many	CASSVASGSTDTQYF	TGTGCCAGCAGCGTGGCTAGCGGCAGCACAGATACGCAGTATTTT
TRBV24-1	14	NA	TRBJ2-5	NA	CATSALSNQETQYF	TGTGCCACCAGTGCGTTAAGTAATCAAGAGACCCAGTACTTC
TRBV12-3/TRBV12-4	12	NA	TRBJ2-5	NA	CASRSGPLAQYF	TGTGCCAGCAGGTCCGGGCCCCTGGCCCAGTACTTC
TRBV6-1	15	NA	TRBJ2-7	few	CASSERGEHSYEQYF	TGTGCCAGCAGTGAAAGAGGAGAACACTCCTACGAGCAGTACTTC
TRBV3-1	15	NA	TRBJ2-7	few	CASSQDASASYEQYF	TGTGCCAGCAGCCAAGACGCTAGCGCTTCCTACGAGCAGTACTTC
TRBV29-1	13	NA	TRBJ1-4	few	CSAEEGLEEKLFF	TGCAGCGCCGAGGAGGGGTTGGAAGAAAAACTGTTTTTT
TRBV24-1	15	TRBD1	TRBJ1-1	few	CATRGQGGLGTEAFF	TGTGCCACCCGAGGACAGGGGGGGTTGGGCACTGAAGCTTTCTTT
TRBV4-1	14	NA	TRBJ2-2	few	CASSQVGGIGELFF	TGCGCCAGCAGCCAAGTGGGCGGAATCGGGGAGCTGTTTTTT
TRBV7-9	15	NA	TRBJ1-5	NA	CASSLGRASNQPQHF	TGTGCCAGCAGCTTAGGCAGGGCTAGCAATCAGCCCCAGCATTTT
TRBV5-1	14	TRBD1	TRBJ1-2	NA	CASSLGTGGDGYTF	TGCGCCAGCAGCTTGGGGACAGGGGGTGATGGCTACACCTTC
TRBV24-1	14	TRBD1	TRBJ1-1	few	CAIWDRPRNTEAFF	TGTGCCATTTGGGACAGACCGCGGAACACTGAAGCTTTCTTT
TRBV2	14	NA	TRBJ1-3	once	CASSDGTKGNTIYF	TGTGCCAGCAGTGATGGAACGAAGGGAAACACCATATATTTT
TRBV5-4	16	NA	TRBJ2-3	few	CASSLEIGVSADTQYF	TGTGCCAGCAGCTTGGAGATCGGGGTAAGCGCAGATACGCAGTATTTT
TRBV7-9	12	NA	TRBJ2-3	few	CASSQPVGTQYF	TGTGCCAGCAGCCAACCGGTTGGTACGCAGTATTTT
TRBV12-3/TRBV12-4	12	NA	TRBJ2-1	few	CASESSYNEQFF	TGTGCCAGCGAAAGCTCCTACAATGAGCAGTTCTTC
TRBV4-1	13	NA	TRBJ1-1	NA	CASSQAGMTEAFF	TGCGCCAGCAGCCAAGCGGGTATGACTGAAGCTTTCTTT
TRBV19	13	TRBD1	TRBJ1-1	NA	CASSIGAGGEAFF	TGTGCCAGTAGTATAGGGGCAGGGGGTGAAGCTTTCTTT
TRBV27	16	TRBD2	TRBJ2-5	few	CASSLSPSGGSQTQYF	TGTGCCAGCAGTTTGAGTCCTAGCGGGGGGTCTCAGACCCAGTACTTC
TRBV5-1	17	NA	TRBJ2-7	few	CASGPSSSRWSSYEQYF	TGCGCCAGCGGCCCCTCATCTAGCCGATGGAGCTCCTACGAGCAGTACTTC
TRBV27	15	TRBD1	TRBJ1-2	few	CASSLSSRGLDGYTF	TGTGCCAGCAGTTTAAGCTCGAGGGGGCTCGATGGCTACACCTTC
TRBV5-6	21	TRBD2	TRBJ2-5	NA	CASSLAPYLTTSGRAGETQYF	TGTGCCAGCAGCTTGGCCCCCTATCTAACGACTAGCGGGAGGGCCGGGGAGACCCAGTACTTC
TRBV2	14	NA	TRBJ2-1	NA	CASSDYGTGGEQFF	TGTGCCAGCAGTGACTACGGGACTGGCGGTGAGCAGTTCTTC
TRBV3-1	15	TRBD1	TRBJ2-7	NA	CASSATGQGFYEQYF	TGTGCCAGCAGCGCAACCGGACAGGGATTCTACGAGCAGTACTTC
TRBV12-3/TRBV12-4	12	NA	TRBJ2-2	few	CAGLRNTGELFF	TGTGCAGGGCTTCGGAACACCGGGGAGCTGTTTTTT
TRBV12-5	11	NA	TRBJ2-1	few	CASEVYNEQFF	TGTGCTAGTGAGGTTTACAATGAGCAGTTCTTC
TRBV5-4	14	NA	TRBJ2-1	NA	CASSPGWGSNEQFF	TGTGCCAGCAGCCCTGGCTGGGGTAGCAATGAGCAGTTCTTC
TRBV12-3/TRBV12-4	15	NA	TRBJ2-7	NA	CASSSKGWGSYEQYF	TGTGCCAGCAGTTCCAAGGGATGGGGGTCCTACGAGCAGTACTTC
TRBV30	11	NA	TRBJ2-1	once	CAWWGGTEQFF	TGTGCCTGGTGGGGGGGGACAGAGCAGTTCTTC
TRBV12-3/TRBV12-4	17	TRBD1	TRBJ1-1	NA	CASSLKTGGEMNTEAFF	TGTGCCAGCAGTTTAAAGACAGGGGGGGAGATGAACACTGAAGCTTTCTTT
TRBV24-1	17	TRBD2	TRBJ2-3	NA	CATSDLGTSGVTDTQYF	TGTGCCACCAGTGATTTGGGAACTAGCGGGGTGACAGATACGCAGTATTTT
TRBV13	17	TRBD1	TRBJ1-2	few	CASSSLLVDRGPYGYTF	TGTGCCAGCAGCTCACTATTAGTCGACAGGGGGCCTTATGGCTACACCTTC
TRBV4-1	14	NA	TRBJ2-3	few	CASSQDGEADTQYF	TGCGCCAGCAGCCAAGACGGGGAAGCAGATACGCAGTATTTT
TRBV7-2	13	NA	TRBJ2-7	many	CASSLVFLDEQYF	TGTGCCAGCAGCTTAGTTTTTCTGGACGAGCAGTACTTC
TRBV10-3	11	NA	TRBJ2-1	many	CAISESNEQFF	TGTGCCATCAGTGAGTCCAATGAGCAGTTCTTC
TRBV21-1	16	NA	TRBJ2-2	once	CAPYSYSGRRPGELFF	TGTGCCCCCTACTCCTATAGCGGGAGACGGCCCGGGGAGCTGTTTTTT
TRBV6-5	15	NA	TRBJ2-7	NA	CASSYSAGTYYEQYF	TGTGCCAGCAGTTACTCCGCCGGGACGTACTACGAGCAGTACTTC
TRBV23-1	14	TRBD2	TRBJ2-7	few	CASRAGTSVDEQYF	TGCGCCAGCAGAGCCGGGACTAGCGTCGACGAGCAGTACTTC
TRBV3-1	13	NA	TRBJ2-7	NA	CASSQLGDYEQYF	TGTGCCAGCAGCCAGCTAGGAGACTACGAGCAGTACTTC
TRBV5-6	15	TRBD1	TRBJ2-7	few	CASSLAQGAIYEQYF	TGTGCCAGCAGCTTGGCACAGGGGGCGATCTACGAGCAGTACTTC
TRBV29-1	13	NA	TRBJ1-2	NA	CSVEDRGHYGYTF	TGCAGCGTTGAAGATCGGGGCCACTATGGCTACACCTTC
TRBV30	11	NA	TRBJ2-3	NA	CAWSPGDTQYF	TGTGCCTGGAGCCCTGGAGATACGCAGTATTTT
TRBV6-1	15	NA	TRBJ2-1	few	CASSEGRGRFNEQFF	TGTGCCAGCAGTGAGGGCCGGGGGCGTTTCAATGAGCAGTTCTTC
TRBV6-5	14	TRBD1	TRBJ1-5	few	CASSPRDRGQPQHF	TGTGCCAGCAGTCCCCGGGACAGGGGTCAGCCCCAGCATTTT
TRBV5-1	15	NA	TRBJ2-7	few	CASSKAPATSYEQYF	TGCGCCAGCAGCAAAGCCCCAGCTACCTCCTACGAGCAGTACTTC
TRBV27	13	NA	TRBJ2-1	NA	CASSYSLYNEQFF	TGTGCCAGCAGCTACTCACTCTACAATGAGCAGTTCTTC
TRBV19	14	NA	TRBJ2-7	few	CASSQTSTITEQYF	TGTGCCAGTAGTCAAACTAGCACTATCACCGAGCAGTACTTC
TRBV19	13	NA	TRBJ1-5	NA	CASNNRGNQPQHF	TGTGCCAGTAATAACAGGGGCAATCAGCCCCAGCATTTT
TRBV7-9	16	TRBD2	TRBJ2-1	NA	CASSLVLAGGYNEQFF	TGTGCCAGCAGCTTAGTTCTAGCGGGAGGCTACAATGAGCAGTTCTTC